The 16 T cell receptor beta chains listed next were all sequenced from one sample in a study of OX40 agonist ivuxolimab in advanced cancers. Repertoires were generated with immunoSEQ multiplex PCR, while TCRdb's copy carries only in-frame clones and drops some. In the table there are approximately 74,000 clones, approximately 91% of which are singletons. Specimen: CD4+ or CD8+ T cells sorted from blood, collected in a trial of the OX40 agonist ivuxolimab. All receptors come from an adult with an advanced solid tumor such as melanoma, head and neck, liver or kidney cancer.

The rearrangement links TRBV4-1 to TRBJ1-5; D not resolved. There are 14 residues in the CDR3. Germline V gene data show CDR1 as MGHRA and CDR2 as YSYEKL. Trimming removed 1 base from V and 8 bases from J, with 12 bases in between. CDR3 region: CASSQGTWMEPQHF. The CDR3 coding sequence is TGCGCCAGCAGCCAAGGGACGTGGATGGAGCCCCAGCATTTT.

The V gene is TRBV9, the J gene TRBJ2-3; tentative D call: TRBD2 (6 bases). The CDR3 is 17 residues long. The germline V gene encodes CDR1 SGDLS and CDR2 YYNGEE. V shed 1 base and J shed 0 bases, with 15 bases lying between them. CDR3 nucleotide sequence: TGTGCCAGCAGCGTATCTGAAGGGACTTTAAGCACAGATACGCAGTATTTT. Protein sequence: CASSVSEGTLSTDTQYF.

The chain couples TRBV23-1 to TRBJ2-7; D remains ambiguous. TRBV23-1 is reported as an ORF; its role is uncertain. Trimming pared 3 bases from V and 2 bases from J, leaving 8 bases between. The CDR3 is 13 residues long. The CDR3 here is CASSQGVAYEQYF. In DNA form, the CDR3 reads TGCGCCAGCAGTCAGGGCGTGGCCTACGAGCAGTACTTC.

The J gene is TRBJ2-2, the V gene TRBV5-1, with a tentative D call TRBD2 (6 bases). The V end lost 1 base, the J end lost 3 bases, and 10 bases lay between the germline ends. From germline, CDR1 is SGHRS and CDR2 YFSETQ. The CDR3 has 15 residues. The CDR3 spells CASSLSQRDTGELFF. In nucleotides, the CDR3 is TGCGCCAGCAGCTTGTCTCAGCGGGACACCGGGGAGCTGTTTTTT.

This sequence joins TRBV10-3 and TRBJ1-4; D might be TRBD1 (5 bases). Deletions cut 3 bases from V and 0 bases from J, with 11 bases between. This CDR3 spans 16 amino acids. Germline values: CDR1 ENHRY, CDR2 SYGVKD. The CDR3 DNA reads TGTGCCATCAGTGAAAGGGGACCCGCAACTAATGAAAAACTGTTTTTT. This sequence encodes CAISERGPATNEKLFF.

The chain is built from TRBV5-1 and TRBJ2-1, with a possible D match to TRBD1 (5 bases). CDR1 is SGHRS, CDR2 YFSETQ, per germline. Deletions cut 2 bases from V and 5 bases from J, with 11 bases between. The CDR3 is 14 residues long. The CDR3 DNA sequence: TGCGCCAGCAGCTTCATCAGGGTAGACAATGAGCAGTTCTTC. Its translation: CASSFIRVDNEQFF.

A single count supports this clone. The chain carries TRBV28 and TRBJ2-7; 10 bases map to TRBD2. V was pared by 3 bases and J by 4 bases, with 12 bases of the junction left unmatched. CDR1 is MDHEN and CDR2 is SYDVKM in the germline V gene. This CDR3 comprises 17 residues. The CDR3 DNA reads TGTGCCAGCAGTTTTTACAATCAGGGACTAGCGAGATACGAGCAGTACTTC. Translation gives CASSFYNQGLARYEQYF.

J is TRBJ2-5 and V is TRBV5-1; 7 bases are a match to TRBD1. Germline CDR1 is SGHRS and CDR2 is YFSETQ. The ends lost 4 bases at V and 5 bases at J; junction bases unmatched: 5. CDR3 length equals 13 residues. Here the CDR3 DNA reads TGCGCCAGCAGCCTGACAGGGAGCGAGACCCAGTACTTC. This codes for CASSLTGSETQYF.

This rearrangement joins TRBV6-1 to TRBJ1-5, with a weak D call TRBD1 (5 bases). The CDR3 extends over 13 amino acids. CDR1 and CDR2 (germline): MNHNS, SASEGT. With 4 bases removed from V and 6 bases from J, the gap between germline ends came to 10 bases. CDR3 in DNA: TGTGCCAGCAGTGTTGGGGGTATTCAGCCCCAGCATTTT. This sequence encodes CASSVGGIQPQHF.

This sequence joins TRBV4-1 and TRBJ2-1, with 7 positions matching TRBD1. Germline assignment: CDR1 MGHRA and CDR2 YSYEKL. Trimming removed 2 bases from V and 7 bases from J; junction bases left unmatched: 20. The CDR3 is made up of 19 amino acids. The CDR3, as DNA: TGCGCCAGCAGCCAACTCCAGACGAGACAGGGTATCTCCTTGAATGAGCAGTTCTTC. Protein product: CASSQLQTRQGISLNEQFF.

V usage is TRBV5-1 and J usage is TRBJ2-1, with 10 positions matching TRBD2. This CDR3 is 15 amino acids long. J gave up 8 bases and V 0 bases, and 5 bases lay outside the gene matches. Germline CDR1 SGHRS, CDR2 YFSETQ. Here the CDR3 DNA reads TGCGCCAGCAGCTTGGAACTAGCGGGGAGGGATGAGCAGTTCTTC. This encodes CASSLELAGRDEQFF.

The gene calls are TRBV28 and TRBJ1-1, with D unresolved. CDR1 is MDHEN and CDR2 is SYDVKM in the germline V gene. The CDR3 has 13 amino acids. Trimming removed 6 bases at V and 1 base at J, with 9 bases between. CDR3 in amino acids: CASSPLKNTEAFF. The CDR3 DNA follows: TGTGCCAGCAGCCCCCTTAAGAACACTGAAGCTTTCTTT.

This clone was recorded a few times. The gene calls are TRBV7-8 and TRBJ1-1; no clear D gene. This CDR3 contains 14 residues. Deletions cut 1 base from V and 1 base from J, with 7 bases between. CDR1 and CDR2 (germline): SGHVS, FQNEAQ. The CDR3 protein is CASSLVSENTEAFF. In DNA, the CDR3 is TGTGCCAGCAGCTTAGTCTCAGAGAACACTGAAGCTTTCTTT.

This clone has only one observation. The chain recombines TRBV5-4 with TRBJ1-1; TRBD1 might be the D (5 bases). This CDR3 is built from 15 residues. The V and J ends lost 0 bases and 4 bases respectively, with 13 bases between them. Per the germline V gene, CDR1 is SGHNT and CDR2 is YYREEE (reference sequence). The CDR3 loop reads CASSLAGAAVTEAFF. In DNA, the CDR3 is TGTGCCAGCAGCTTGGCCGGGGCAGCGGTCACTGAAGCTTTCTTT.

V usage is TRBV18 and J usage is TRBJ2-1, with unresolved D. CDR3 size: 11 residues. CDR1 is KGHSH and CDR2 is LQKENI in the germline V gene. The V end lost 0 bases, the J end lost 9 bases, and 3 bases lay between the germline ends. The CDR3 sequence is CASSPPGEQFF. CDR3 DNA sequence: TGTGCCAGCTCACCACCTGGTGAGCAGTTCTTC.

This clone was seen once. V gene TRBV7-9 combines with J gene TRBJ2-3, with a possible D match to TRBD2 (5 bases). The CDR3 is 12 amino acids. V lost 7 bases to trimming and J lost 6 bases, with 11 bases between them. Per the germline V gene, CDR1 is SEHNR and CDR2 is FQNEAQ (reference sequence). The CDR3 bases are TGTGCCAGCACCTTTCGGAGGGATACGCAGTATTTT. Its translation is CASTFRRDTQYF.